These 6 T cell receptor beta chains came from one sample sequenced in a study of T-cell reconstitution after alpha-beta-depleted transplantation in children. It was with unique molecular identifiers that the TCRbeta library was prepared. TCRdb re-derived calls from the PCR reads in MiXCR, one entry per CDR3 protein. The sample includes about 980,000 distinct CDR3 sequences, 25% to 35% of them seen just once. This material consisted of PBMCs, mostly from graft donor cells, taken 360 days after TCRalphabeta/CD19-depleted stem cell transplant. The source of these receptors is a boy under two years old who had a stem cell transplant for SCID, so the T cells may come from the graft donor.

In its sample, this clonotype was seen a few times. The chain has TRBV28 and TRBJ2-5, with TRBD2 matching over 8 bases. Germline V gene data show CDR1 as MDHEN and CDR2 as SYDVKM. This CDR3 has 15 amino acids. J gave up 4 bases and V 5 bases, and 9 bases lay outside the gene matches. In nucleotides, the CDR3 is TGTGCCAGCAGTATAGGACTAGCCTCCGGAGAGACCCAGTACTTC. Translating gives CASSIGLASGETQYF.

This clonotype has at least ten counts. The V call is TRBV21-1, the J call TRBJ2-5. TRBV21-1 is termed a pseudogene. This CDR3 comprises 14 residues. CDR3 protein: CASSMEQRQETQYF. The CDR3 region has the DNA TGTGCCAGCAGCATGGAGCAGCGACAAGAGACCCAGTACTTC.

This clonotype was seen only a few times. The CDR3 sequence is CSVEGQGASSYEQYF. For the CDR3, the DNA is TGCAGCGTTGAGGGACAGGGGGCTTCCTCCTACGAGCAGTACTTC. The V call is TRBV29-1, the J call TRBJ2-7, with 12 bases identical to TRBD1. The V segment lost 3 bases and the J segment 0 bases; nucleotides outside the gene matches: 3. The CDR3 totals 15 residues. CDR1 SQVTM and CDR2 ANQGSEA come from the germline V gene.

The CDR3 is CASSTQGWDEQYF. CDR3 in DNA: TGTGCCAGCAGTACCCAGGGGTGGGACGAGCAGTACTTC. The V and J genes are TRBV28 and TRBJ2-7, with a possible D match to TRBD1 (6 bases). This CDR3 has 13 residues. Trimming left V 5 bases short and J 5 bases short, with 13 bases between. CDR1 MDHEN and CDR2 SYDVKM come from the germline V gene.

The sample holds a few counts of this clonotype. The chain uses TRBV15 and TRBJ2-2, with 7 nucleotides matching TRBD1. The germline V gene has CDR1 LNHNV and CDR2 YYDKDF (reference sequence). The V segment lost 0 bases and the J segment 5 bases; nucleotides outside the gene matches: 9. The CDR3 length is 17 residues. CDR3 residues: CATSRDRQGVRTGELFF. The CDR3 nucleotides read TGTGCCACCAGCAGAGATCGCCAGGGGGTGAGGACCGGGGAGCTGTTTTTT.

The chain uses TRBV12-3 or TRBV12-4 and TRBJ1-1; 7 bases align to TRBD1. Unmatched junction bases numbered 10, after V lost 10 bases and J lost 5 bases. This CDR3 is 13 amino acids long. The chain's CDR3 is CATRIQGQTEAFF. CDR3 DNA sequence: TGTGCCACCAGGATACAGGGGCAGACTGAAGCTTTCTTT.